Listed below are T cell receptor beta chains from one sample, sequenced in a study of technical replicates of blood from a few donors. TCRdb keeps only in-frame clones here, not all; method: immunoSEQ multiplex PCR. This sample has some 76,000 clones, with less than 99% found just once. The specimen was T cells isolated from PBMCs. The receptors derive from a human donor in good health. CDR3s include the opening cysteine and the closing phenylalanine or tryptophan. Fields, in order: J gene, D gene, V gene, clone size, CDR3 DNA, CDR3 protein. D genes are given only for firm matches. Not all rows give a size; the values are once, few, many and, for expanded clones, a class.

TRBJ2-5 | . | TRBV4-1 | . | TGCGCCAGCAGCCAAGAATCCAGAAACCAAGAGACCCAGTACTTC | CASSQESRNQETQYF
TRBJ1-1 | . | TRBV7-2 | . | TGTGCCAGCAGCTTTACAGTGAACACTGAAGCTTTCTTT | CASSFTVNTEAFF
TRBJ2-7 | . | TRBV30 | . | TGTGCCTGGAGTGGAGCGGTCTTCTACGAGCAGTACTTC | CAWSGAVFYEQYF
TRBJ2-1 | TRBD2 | TRBV2 | . | TGTGCCACCCAGGGAAAACTAGCGGGACTCAATGAGCAGTTCTTC | CATQGKLAGLNEQFF
TRBJ1-1 | . | TRBV6-1 | few | TGTGCCAGCAGTTCTTGGGGAGGTGAAGCTTTCTTT | CASSSWGGEAFF
TRBJ2-3 | TRBD2 | TRBV7-9 | . | TGTGCCAGCAGCCCCCTGCTAGCGGGAGTCACAGATACGCAGTATTTT | CASSPLLAGVTDTQYF
TRBJ2-2 | TRBD2 | TRBV7-8 | . | TGTGCCAGCAGCTTGGGTGGGAGGGCCATCGGGGAGCTGTTTTTT | CASSLGGRAIGELFF
TRBJ2-1 | TRBD2 | TRBV7-9 | . | TGTGCCAGCAGCTTAGCAAGCGGGAGGGCTTCGGATGAGCAGTTCTTC | CASSLASGRASDEQFF
TRBJ1-2 | . | TRBV5-1 | . | TGCGCCAGCAGCTTGGGGCAGGGGATCTATGGCTACACCTTC | CASSLGQGIYGYTF
TRBJ2-3 | TRBD2 | TRBV6-1 | . | TGTGCCAGCAGTGATCCTAGCGGGAGCTGGACAGATACGCAGTATTTT | CASSDPSGSWTDTQYF
TRBJ1-5 | TRBD1 | TRBV28 | . | TGTGCCACCTCCGGGACAGGGAAGATTTATAGCAATCAGCCCCAGCATTTT | CATSGTGKIYSNQPQHF
TRBJ2-2 | TRBD2 | TRBV19 | . | TGTGCCAGTAGCAGATCTTCGGGAGGGCGGAACACCGGGGAGCTGTTTTTT | CASSRSSGGRNTGELFF
TRBJ2-1 | TRBD2 | TRBV4-1 | . | TGCGCCAGCAGGGGGACTAGCGGGAGCTCCTACAATGAGCAGTTCTTC | CASRGTSGSSYNEQFF
TRBJ1-3 | TRBD1 | TRBV7-6 | once | TGTGCCAGCAGCTACTACTCAACCGGGACAGGGGCTGGAAACACCATATATTTT | CASSYYSTGTGAGNTIYF
TRBJ2-5 | . | TRBV18 | . | TGTGCCAGCAAATCAATTGAGCAGGGGAAGCAGTACTTC | CASKSIEQGKQYF
TRBJ2-5 | TRBD1 | TRBV18 | . | TGTGCCAGCTCACCGGGACAGGACCAAGAGACCCAGTACTTC | CASSPGQDQETQYF
TRBJ2-5 | TRBD2 | TRBV4-3 | . | TGCGCCAGCAGCCAGGAGTTCCTAGCGGGAGGAGGGGAGACCCAGTACTTC | CASSQEFLAGGGETQYF
TRBJ2-5 | . | TRBV2 | . | TGTGCCAGCAAGGGGGTAGCAGTCCAGTACTTC | CASKGVAVQYF
TRBJ2-3 | . | TRBV30 | once | TGTGCCTGGAGTGGAGTTACCACAGATACGCAGTATTTT | CAWSGVTTDTQYF
TRBJ2-2 | TRBD2 | TRBV6-1 | . | TGTGCCAGCAATCTTAGCGGGAGCACCGGGGAGCTGTTTTTT | CASNLSGSTGELFF
TRBJ1-5 | . | TRBV30 | . | TGTGCCTGGGGAGGCGATCAGCCCCAGCATTTT | CAWGGDQPQHF
TRBJ1-2 | TRBD1 | TRBV5-1 | . | TGCGCCAGCAGCAACCTCGAACGACAGGGGTATGGCTACACCTTC | CASSNLERQGYGYTF
TRBJ2-1 | TRBD2 | TRBV15 | . | TGTGCCACCAGCAACCAGCGGGAGGTAAATGAGCAGTTCTTC | CATSNQREVNEQFF
TRBJ2-7 | . | TRBV19 | . | TGTGCCAGTAGTATTCAGACTGGAAATGTCTACGAGCAGTACTTC | CASSIQTGNVYEQYF
TRBJ1-4 | . | TRBV11-2 | once | TGTGCCAGCAGCTTTTTGTCAGAAAAACTGTTTTTT | CASSFLSEKLFF
TRBJ1-5 | . | TRBV19 | . | TGTGCCAGTAGTATAGGATCAACCAGGCAGCCCCAGCATTTT | CASSIGSTRQPQHF
TRBJ2-3 | TRBD2 | TRBV9 | . | TGTGCCAGCAGCGTAGGTACTAGCGGGAGGGCCAGCACAGATACGCAGTATTTT | CASSVGTSGRASTDTQYF
TRBJ2-7 | . | TRBV4-3 | . | TGCGCCAGCAGCCAAGGGTTAAGGGGGGGTTACGAGCAGTACTTC | CASSQGLRGGYEQYF
TRBJ2-3 | TRBD2 | TRBV9 | . | TGTGCCAGCAGCGTAGCCCTAAGCGGGAGGGGAACAGATACGCAGTATTTT | CASSVALSGRGTDTQYF
TRBJ2-2 | TRBD2 | TRBV4-2 | once | TGTGCCAGCAGCCACCCCCTTAGCGGGAGATTCTACACCGGGGAGCTGTTTTTT | CASSHPLSGRFYTGELFF
TRBJ2-7 | TRBD2 | TRBV10-3 | once | TGTGCCATCAAGGCGGGAGACGAGTCCTACGAGCAGTACTTC | CAIKAGDESYEQYF
TRBJ2-7 | TRBD2 | TRBV14 | . | TGTGCCAGCAGCCAAGGGACTAGCGCATTCTACGAGCAGTACTTC | CASSQGTSAFYEQYF
TRBJ2-3 | . | TRBV9 | . | TGTGCCAGCAGCTTGGGACAAGTTTCAGATACGCAGTATTTT | CASSLGQVSDTQYF
TRBJ2-7 | . | TRBV11-2 | . | TGTGCCAGCAGCTACGATCTGGGGGATGACGGGGGCGAGCAGTACTTC | CASSYDLGDDGGEQYF
TRBJ1-2 | . | TRBV11-2 | . | TGTGCCAGCAGCTTTCGAGGGGAGGATGGCTACACCTTC | CASSFRGEDGYTF
TRBJ1-1 | TRBD1 | TRBV6-6 | . | TGTGCCAGCAGAACAGGGGACGGCACTGAAGCTTTCTTT | CASRTGDGTEAFF
TRBJ2-1 | . | TRBV7-3 | . | TGTGCCAGCAGCGAACAGGGATACAATGAGCAGTTCTTC | CASSEQGYNEQFF
TRBJ2-1 | . | TRBV20-1 | . | TGCAGTGCTAGGACTATACATGAGCAGTTCTTC | CSARTIHEQFF
TRBJ2-7 | . | TRBV27 | once | TGTGCCAGCAGTTTCTTTGACAGCTACGAGCAGTACTTC | CASSFFDSYEQYF
TRBJ2-1 | TRBD2 | TRBV7-8 | . | TGTGCCAGCAGCGGGACTAGCGGGAGACTGAGCTCCTACAATGAGCAGTTCTTC | CASSGTSGRLSSYNEQFF
TRBJ2-3 | . | TRBV6-5 | . | TGTGCCAGCAGTTGGGCGGGCCCAGATACGCAGTATTTT | CASSWAGPDTQYF
TRBJ2-5 | . | TRBV30 | . | TGTGCCTGGAGTACGGGAGAAGAGACCCAGTACTTC | CAWSTGEETQYF
TRBJ1-1 | . | TRBV27 | . | TGTGCCAGCACCTTGTCGGTAGAGTCATATGGGCGCACTGAAGCTTTCTTT | CASTLSVESYGRTEAFF
TRBJ2-4 | TRBD2 | TRBV11-2 | . | TGTGCCAGCAGCTTCGGGGGGGGACGGCAAAACATTCAGTACTTC | CASSFGGGRQNIQYF
TRBJ2-2 | TRBD2 | TRBV4-1 | . | TGCGCCAGCAGCGGCCTAGCGGGAGTGGGTATCGGGGAGCTGTTTTTT | CASSGLAGVGIGELFF
TRBJ2-1 | TRBD2 | TRBV19 | once | TGTGCCAGTAGTGATCTAGCGGGGCGCTACAATGAGCAGTTCTTC | CASSDLAGRYNEQFF